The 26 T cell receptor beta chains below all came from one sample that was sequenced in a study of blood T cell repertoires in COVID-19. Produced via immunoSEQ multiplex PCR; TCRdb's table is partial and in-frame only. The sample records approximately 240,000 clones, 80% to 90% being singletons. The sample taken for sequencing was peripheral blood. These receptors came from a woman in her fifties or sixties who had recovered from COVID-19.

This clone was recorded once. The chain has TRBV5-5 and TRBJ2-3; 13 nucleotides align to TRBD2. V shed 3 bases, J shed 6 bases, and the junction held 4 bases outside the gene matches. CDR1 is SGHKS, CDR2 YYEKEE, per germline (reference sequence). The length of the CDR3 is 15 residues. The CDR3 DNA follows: TGTGCCAGCAGCTCGCAACTAGCGGGGGGGGATACGCAGTATTTT. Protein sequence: CASSSQLAGGDTQYF.

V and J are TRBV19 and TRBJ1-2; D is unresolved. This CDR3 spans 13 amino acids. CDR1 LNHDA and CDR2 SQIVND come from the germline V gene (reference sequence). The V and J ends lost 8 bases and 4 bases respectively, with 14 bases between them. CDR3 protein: CASCDLSRYGYTF. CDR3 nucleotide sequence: TGTGCCAGTTGTGACTTAAGCCGCTATGGCTACACCTTC.

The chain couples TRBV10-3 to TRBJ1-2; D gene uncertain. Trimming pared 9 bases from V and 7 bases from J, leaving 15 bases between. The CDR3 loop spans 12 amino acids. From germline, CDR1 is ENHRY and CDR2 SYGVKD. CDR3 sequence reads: CAISSGLSGYTF. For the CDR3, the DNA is TGTGCCATAAGTTCGGGGTTAAGTGGCTACACCTTC.

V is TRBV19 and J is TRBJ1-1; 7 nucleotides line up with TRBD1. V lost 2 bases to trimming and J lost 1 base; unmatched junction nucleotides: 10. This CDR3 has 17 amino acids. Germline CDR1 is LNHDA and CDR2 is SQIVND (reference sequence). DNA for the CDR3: TGTGCCAGTAGTATAAGAGGGGGAAACAGGGGGAACACTGAAGCTTTCTTT. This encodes CASSIRGGNRGNTEAFF.

The CDR3 DNA reads as TGTGCCTGGAGTGTAGGGGTTAGCTATGGCTACACCTTC. This gives the protein CAWSVGVSYGYTF. The chain carries TRBV30 and TRBJ1-2; maybe TRBD1 (5 bases). Per germline, CDR1 GTSNPN and CDR2 SVGIG (reference sequence). CDR3 length: 13 amino acids. Deletions cut 0 bases from V and 4 bases from J, with 9 bases between.

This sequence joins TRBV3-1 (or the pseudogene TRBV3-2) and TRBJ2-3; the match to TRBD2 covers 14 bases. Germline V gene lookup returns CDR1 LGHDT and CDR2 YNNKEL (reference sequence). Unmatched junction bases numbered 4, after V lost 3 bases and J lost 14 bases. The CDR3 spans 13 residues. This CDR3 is CASSQGTSGGVYF. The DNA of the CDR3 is TGTGCCAGCAGCCAGGGGACTAGCGGGGGAGTGTATTTT.

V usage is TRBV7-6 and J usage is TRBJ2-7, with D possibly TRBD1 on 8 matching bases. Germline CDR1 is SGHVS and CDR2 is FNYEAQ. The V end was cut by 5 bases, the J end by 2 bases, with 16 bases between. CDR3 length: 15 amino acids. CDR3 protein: CASSRGGDRTYEQYF. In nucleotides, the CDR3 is TGTGCCAGCAGCAGAGGGGGGGACAGGACCTACGAGCAGTACTTC.

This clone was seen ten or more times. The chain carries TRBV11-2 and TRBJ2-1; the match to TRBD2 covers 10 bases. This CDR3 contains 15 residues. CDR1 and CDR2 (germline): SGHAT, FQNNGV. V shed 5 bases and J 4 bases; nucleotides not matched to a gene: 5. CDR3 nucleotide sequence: TGTGCCAGCAGCCCAAGCGGGGGGGCTTACAATGAGCAGTTCTTC. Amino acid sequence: CASSPSGGAYNEQFF.

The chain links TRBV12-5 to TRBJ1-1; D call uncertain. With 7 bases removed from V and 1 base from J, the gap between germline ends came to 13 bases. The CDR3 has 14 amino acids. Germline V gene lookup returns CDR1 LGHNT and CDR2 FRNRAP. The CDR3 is CASAHLSTNTEAFF. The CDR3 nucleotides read TGTGCTAGTGCTCACCTAAGTACGAACACTGAAGCTTTCTTT.

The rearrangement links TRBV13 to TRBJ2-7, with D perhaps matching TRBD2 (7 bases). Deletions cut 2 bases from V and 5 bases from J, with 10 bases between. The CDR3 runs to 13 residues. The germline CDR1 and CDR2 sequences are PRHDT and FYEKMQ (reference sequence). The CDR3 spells CASSLKGGDEQYF. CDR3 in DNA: TGTGCCAGCAGCTTAAAAGGGGGGGACGAGCAGTACTTC.

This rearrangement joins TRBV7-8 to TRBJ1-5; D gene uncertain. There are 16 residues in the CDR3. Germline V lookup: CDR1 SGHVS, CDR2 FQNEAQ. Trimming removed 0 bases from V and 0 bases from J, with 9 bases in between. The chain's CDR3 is CASSLAGSPSNQPQHF. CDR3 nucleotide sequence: TGTGCCAGCAGCTTAGCGGGCAGCCCTAGCAATCAGCCCCAGCATTTT.

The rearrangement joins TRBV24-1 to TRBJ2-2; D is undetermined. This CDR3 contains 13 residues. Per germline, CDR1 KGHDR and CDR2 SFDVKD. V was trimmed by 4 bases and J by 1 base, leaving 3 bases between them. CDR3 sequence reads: CATSDMNTGELFF. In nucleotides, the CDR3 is TGTGCCACCAGTGACATGAACACCGGGGAGCTGTTTTTT.

CDR3 sequence reads: CAISGGSRNEKLFF. The CDR3 nucleotides read TGTGCCATCAGTGGAGGGTCTCGGAATGAAAAACTGTTTTTT. The chain recombines TRBV10-3 with TRBJ1-4, with D unclear. Germline lookup yields CDR1 ENHRY and CDR2 SYGVKD. The CDR3 is 14 residues long. Trimming stripped 4 bases from V and 5 bases from J, with 11 bases between.

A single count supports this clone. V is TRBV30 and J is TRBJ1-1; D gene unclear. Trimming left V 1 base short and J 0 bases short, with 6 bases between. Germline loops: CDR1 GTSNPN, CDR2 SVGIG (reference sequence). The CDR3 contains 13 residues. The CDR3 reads CAWSDTVNTEAFF. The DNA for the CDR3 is TGTGCCTGGAGTGATACAGTGAACACTGAAGCTTTCTTT.

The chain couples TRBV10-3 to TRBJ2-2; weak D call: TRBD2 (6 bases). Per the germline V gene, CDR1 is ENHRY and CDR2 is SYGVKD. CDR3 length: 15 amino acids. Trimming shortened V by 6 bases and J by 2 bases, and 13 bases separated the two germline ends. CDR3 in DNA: TGTGCCATCAGCCCTGGGACTTTCAACACCGGGGAGCTGTTTTTT. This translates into CAISPGTFNTGELFF.

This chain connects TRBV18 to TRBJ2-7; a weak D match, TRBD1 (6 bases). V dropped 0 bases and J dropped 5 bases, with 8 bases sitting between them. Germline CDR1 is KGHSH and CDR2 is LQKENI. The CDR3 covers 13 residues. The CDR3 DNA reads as TGTGCCAGCTCACCACCGGGACACAACGAGCAGTACTTC. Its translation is CASSPPGHNEQYF. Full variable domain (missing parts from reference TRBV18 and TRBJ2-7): NAGVMQNPRHLVRRRGQEARLRCSPMKGHSHVYWYRQLPEEGLKFMVYLQKENIIDESGMPKERFSAEFPKEGPSILRIQQVVRGDSAAYFCASSPPGHNEQYFGPGTRLTVT.

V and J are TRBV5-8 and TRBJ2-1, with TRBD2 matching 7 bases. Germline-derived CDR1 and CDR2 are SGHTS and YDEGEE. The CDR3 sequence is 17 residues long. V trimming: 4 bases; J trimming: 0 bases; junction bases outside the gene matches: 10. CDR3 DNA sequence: TGTGCCAGCAGCCCGCCGAGGAGCGGGACCTCCTACAATGAGCAGTTCTTC. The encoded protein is CASSPPRSGTSYNEQFF.

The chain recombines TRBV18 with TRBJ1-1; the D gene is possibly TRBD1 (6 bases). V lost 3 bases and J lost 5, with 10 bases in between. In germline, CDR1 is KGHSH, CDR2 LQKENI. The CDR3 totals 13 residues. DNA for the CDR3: TGTGCCAGCTCACCCGAACAGGGTACTGAAGCTTTCTTT. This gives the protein CASSPEQGTEAFF.

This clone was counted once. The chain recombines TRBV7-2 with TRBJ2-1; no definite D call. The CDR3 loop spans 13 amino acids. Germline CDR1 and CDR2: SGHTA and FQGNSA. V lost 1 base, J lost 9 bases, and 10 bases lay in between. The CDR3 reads CASSLVLLAEQFF. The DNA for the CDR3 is TGTGCCAGCAGCTTAGTACTGCTTGCTGAGCAGTTCTTC.

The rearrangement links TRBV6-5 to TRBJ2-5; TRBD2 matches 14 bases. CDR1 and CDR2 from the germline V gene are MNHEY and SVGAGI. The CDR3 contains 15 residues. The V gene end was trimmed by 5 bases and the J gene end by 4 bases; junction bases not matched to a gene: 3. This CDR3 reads CASSRLAGGRETQYF. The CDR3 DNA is TGTGCCAGCAGTAGACTAGCGGGGGGGCGAGAGACCCAGTACTTC.

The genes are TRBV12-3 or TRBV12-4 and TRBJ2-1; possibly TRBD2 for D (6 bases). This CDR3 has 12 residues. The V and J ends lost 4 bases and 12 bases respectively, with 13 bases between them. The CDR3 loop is CASSWGEATQFF. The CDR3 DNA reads TGTGCCAGCAGTTGGGGGGAAGCGACGCAGTTCTTC.

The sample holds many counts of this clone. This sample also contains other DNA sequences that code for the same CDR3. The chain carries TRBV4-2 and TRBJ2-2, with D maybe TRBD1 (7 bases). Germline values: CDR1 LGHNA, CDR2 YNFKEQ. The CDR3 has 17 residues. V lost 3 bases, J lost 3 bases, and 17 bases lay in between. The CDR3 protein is CASSHPGGTGDTGELFF. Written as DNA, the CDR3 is TGTGCCAGCAGCCACCCAGGGGGGACCGGCGACACCGGGGAGCTGTTTTTT.

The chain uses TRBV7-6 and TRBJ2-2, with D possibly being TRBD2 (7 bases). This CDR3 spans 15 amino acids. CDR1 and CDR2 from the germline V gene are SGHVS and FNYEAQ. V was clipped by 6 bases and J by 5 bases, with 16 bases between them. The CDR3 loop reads CASRGGASRTGELFF. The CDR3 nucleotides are TGTGCCAGCAGAGGGGGGGCAAGTCGGACCGGGGAGCTGTTTTTT.

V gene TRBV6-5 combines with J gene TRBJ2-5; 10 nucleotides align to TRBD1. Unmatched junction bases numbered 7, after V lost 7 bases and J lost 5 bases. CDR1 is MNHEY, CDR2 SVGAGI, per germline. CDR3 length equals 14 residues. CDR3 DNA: TGTGCCAGCACCCGGACAGGGGGAATGGAGACCCAGTACTTC. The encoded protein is CASTRTGGMETQYF.

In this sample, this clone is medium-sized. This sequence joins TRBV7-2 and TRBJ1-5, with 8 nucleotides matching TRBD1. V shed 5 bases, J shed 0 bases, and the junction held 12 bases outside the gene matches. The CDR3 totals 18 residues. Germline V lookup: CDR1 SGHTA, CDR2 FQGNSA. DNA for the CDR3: TGTGCCAGCAGCCCCTCCCCGGGGACAGGTCCTAGCAATCAGCCCCAGCATTTT. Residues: CASSPSPGTGPSNQPQHF.

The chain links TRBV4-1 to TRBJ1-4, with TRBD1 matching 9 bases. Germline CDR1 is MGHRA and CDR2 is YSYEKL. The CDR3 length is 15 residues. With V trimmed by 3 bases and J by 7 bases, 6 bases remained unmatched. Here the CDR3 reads CASSQVGTGSEKLFF. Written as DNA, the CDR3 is TGCGCCAGCAGCCAGGTGGGGACAGGGAGTGAAAAACTGTTTTTT.